These 10 T cell receptor beta chains came from one sample sequenced in a study of T cell repertoires in cytomegalovirus infection. TCRdb itself ran the reads through MiXCR, one entry per CDR3 protein. Of some 240,000 distinct CDR3 sequences in the sample, 15% to 20% were seen once. Sequences were obtained from CD8+ T cells from PBMCs. The source of these receptors is a human donor in good health (CMV status not recorded). Some clones in this sample may be carry-over from other donors' samples.

Ten or more counts support this clonotype. The chain links TRBV27 to TRBJ2-1; D not certain. V lost 4 bases and J 9 bases, leaving 13 bases between the germline ends. CDR3 size: 13 residues. Germline loops: CDR1 MNHEY, CDR2 SMNVEV (reference sequence). CDR3 sequence (DNA): TGTGCCAGCAGTTCTTTTGGGGTGGCTGAGCAGTTCTTC. Amino acids: CASSSFGVAEQFF.

The chain has TRBV20-1 and TRBJ1-1; 7 bases map to TRBD1. The J segment lost 1 base and the V segment lost 0 bases, leaving 2 bases of the junction unmatched. This CDR3 is 14 amino acids long. The germline gives CDR1 DFQATT, CDR2 SNEGSKA (reference sequence). CDR3 sequence reads: CSARETGPNTEAFF. The DNA of the CDR3 is TGCAGTGCTAGAGAGACAGGGCCGAACACTGAAGCTTTCTTT.

This clonotype was detected ten times or more. This chain links TRBV7-2 with TRBJ2-7; D uncertain. V was cut by 2 bases and J by 2 bases, with 10 bases left in between. There are 14 residues in the CDR3. Germline-derived CDR1 and CDR2 are SGHTA and FQGNSA. This CDR3 is CASSLWRKTYEQYF. In nucleotides, the CDR3 is TGTGCCAGCAGCTTATGGCGTAAAACCTACGAGCAGTACTTC.

This clonotype was detected many times. A single base separates this from a much larger clone, so it may be a read error. The gene calls are TRBV7-9 and TRBJ1-5, with TRBD1 matching 7 bases. V shed 5 bases and J 3 bases; nucleotides not matched to a gene: 4. Germline V gene sequence: CDR1 SEHNR, CDR2 FQNEAQ (reference sequence). The CDR3 runs 14 residues. The CDR3 loop is CASSVGQTNQPQHF. The CDR3 nucleotides are TGTGCCAGCAGCGTGGGACAGACCAATCAGCCCCAGCATTTT.

The chain links TRBV7-9 to TRBJ2-3; D gene uncertain. Trimming left V 2 bases short and J 2 bases short, with 11 bases between. Germline lookup yields CDR1 SEHNR and CDR2 FQNEAQ (reference sequence). The CDR3 consists of 15 residues. CDR3 in DNA: TGTGCCAGCAGCTTACTATCTGGGGTCACAGATACGCAGTATTTT. It codes for CASSLLSGVTDTQYF.

In its sample, this clonotype was seen many times. The chain couples TRBV29-1 to TRBJ2-3; D ambiguous. Trimming pared 4 bases from V and 4 bases from J, leaving 3 bases between. The CDR3 contains 10 residues. Germline CDR1 reads SQVTM; CDR2 reads ANQGSEA. CDR3 coding DNA: TGCAGCGTTGGGTCAGATACGCAGTATTTT. As protein: CSVGSDTQYF.

The CDR3 DNA reads as TGTGCCAGTAGTATCTCGCCTCCTGAGGACAGGGGGCCCGAGAACTCTGGGGCCAACGTCCTGACTTTC. Residues: CASSISPPEDRGPENSGANVLTF. This rearrangement joins TRBV19 to TRBJ2-6; 11 positions agree with TRBD1. CDR3 size: 23 residues. J gave up 0 bases and V 3 bases, and 19 bases lay outside the gene matches. Germline assignment: CDR1 LNHDA and CDR2 SQIVND (reference sequence).

The chain has TRBV6-2 or TRBV6-3 and TRBJ2-5; either TRBD1 or TRBD2 may fit D (5 bases each). Looked up from germline, CDR1 is MNHEY and CDR2 is SVGEGT. V gave up 3 bases and J gave up 2 bases, with 16 bases separating them. The CDR3 is 16 amino acids. The CDR3 DNA sequence: TGTGCCAGCAGTTATTTTGGGGACCGAGTTCAAGAGACCCAGTACTTC. This sequence encodes CASSYFGDRVQETQYF.

In its sample, this clonotype was seen a few times. As DNA, the CDR3 is TGTGCCAGCAGCTCGGGAAATCTGGGACTAGCGGGGGAGATCGGCGGGACCCAGTACTTC. This encodes CASSSGNLGLAGEIGGTQYF. The gene calls are TRBV7-9 and TRBJ2-5, with 14 positions matching TRBD2. The V gene end was trimmed by 4 bases and the J gene end by 7 bases; junction bases not matched to a gene: 20. Germline V gene data show CDR1 as SEHNR and CDR2 as FQNEAQ (reference sequence). The CDR3 loop spans 20 amino acids.

Ten or more counts support this clonotype. This chain links TRBV4-1 with TRBJ1-1; D may be TRBD1 (5 bases). Germline CDR1 MGHRA, CDR2 YSYEKL. The V and J ends lost 4 bases and 4 bases respectively, with 16 bases between them. This CDR3 spans 15 amino acids. The CDR3 DNA sequence: TGCGCCAGCAGCCCTAAAGTCGGGGGGAGCACTGAAGCTTTCTTT. Its protein is CASSPKVGGSTEAFF.